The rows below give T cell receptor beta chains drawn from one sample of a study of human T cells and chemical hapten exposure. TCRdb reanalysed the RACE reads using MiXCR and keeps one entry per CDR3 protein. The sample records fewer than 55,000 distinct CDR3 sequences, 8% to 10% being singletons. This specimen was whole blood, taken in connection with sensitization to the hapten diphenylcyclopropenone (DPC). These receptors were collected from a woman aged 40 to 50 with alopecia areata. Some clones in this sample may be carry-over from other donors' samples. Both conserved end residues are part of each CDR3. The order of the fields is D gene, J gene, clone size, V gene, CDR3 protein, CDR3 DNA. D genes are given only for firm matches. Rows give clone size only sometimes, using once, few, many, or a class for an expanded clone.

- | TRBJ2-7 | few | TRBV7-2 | CASSLGSYKLPEQYF | TGTGCCAGCAGCTTAGGGAGCTATAAACTACCCGAGCAGTACTTC
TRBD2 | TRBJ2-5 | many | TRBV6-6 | CASSHTPGGLETQYF | TGTGCCAGCAGCCATACCCCGGGGGGGCTGGAGACCCAGTACTTC
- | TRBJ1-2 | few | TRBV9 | CASSVGGGDYGYTF | TGTGCCAGCAGCGTAGGCGGAGGGGACTATGGCTACACCTTC
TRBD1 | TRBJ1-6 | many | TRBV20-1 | CSASPQGAESSPLHF | TGCAGTGCGAGTCCACAGGGGGCGGAAAGTTCACCCCTCCACTTT
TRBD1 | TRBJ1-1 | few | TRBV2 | CASRGQGTEAFF | TGTGCCAGCAGAGGACAGGGAACTGAAGCTTTCTTT
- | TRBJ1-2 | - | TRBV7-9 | CASRPSGHYGYTF | TGTGCCAGCAGACCCTCAGGCCACTATGGCTACACCTTC
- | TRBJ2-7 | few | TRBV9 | CASSVGPAGPYEQYF | TGTGCCAGCAGCGTAGGCCCAGCGGGCCCCTACGAGCAGTACTTC
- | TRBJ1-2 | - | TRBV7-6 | CASSLGWGKGYTF | TGTGCCAGCAGCTTAGGTTGGGGGAAAGGCTACACCTTC
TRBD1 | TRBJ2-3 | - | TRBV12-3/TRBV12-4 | CASRGGLASTDTQYF | TGTGCCAGCAGAGGGGGCCTAGCTAGCACAGATACGCAGTATTTT
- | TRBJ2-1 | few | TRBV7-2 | CASSFSSGQYNEQFF | TGTGCCAGCAGCTTTTCCAGCGGGCAGTACAATGAGCAGTTCTTC
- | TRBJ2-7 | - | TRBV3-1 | CASSPVRVGPRMRDEQYF | TGTGCCAGCAGCCCCGTGCGAGTGGGACCCCGGATGAGAGACGAGCAGTACTTC
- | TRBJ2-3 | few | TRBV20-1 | CSASPRDTQYF | TGCAGTGCCTCGCCCCGGGATACGCAGTATTTT
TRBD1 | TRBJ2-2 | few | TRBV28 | CASRIGRGRTGELFF | TGTGCCAGCAGGATAGGCAGGGGGCGGACCGGGGAGCTGTTTTTT
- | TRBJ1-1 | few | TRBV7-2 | CASSVTGMSTEAFF | TGTGCCAGCAGCGTGACCGGGATGAGCACTGAAGCTTTCTTT
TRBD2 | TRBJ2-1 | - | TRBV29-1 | CSPRLAGVGEQFF | TGCAGCCCGAGACTAGCGGGGGTAGGTGAGCAGTTCTTC
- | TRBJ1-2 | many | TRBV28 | CASSLVGNGYTF | TGTGCCAGCAGTTTAGTAGGGAATGGCTACACCTTC
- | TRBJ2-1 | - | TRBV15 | CATSRGNEQFF | TGTGCCACCAGCAGAGGTAATGAGCAGTTCTTC
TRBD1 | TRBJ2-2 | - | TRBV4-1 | CASSPNIYMWDRESGELFF | TGCGCCAGCAGTCCAAATATATATATGTGGGACAGGGAAAGCGGGGAGCTGTTTTTT
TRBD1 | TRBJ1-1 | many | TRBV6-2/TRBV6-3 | CASRGQVGVVTEAFF | TGTGCCAGCAGGGGACAGGTCGGGGTTGTCACTGAAGCTTTCTTT
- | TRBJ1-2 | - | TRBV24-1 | CATSLRGYGYTF | TGTGCCACCAGCCTGAGAGGTTATGGCTACACCTTC
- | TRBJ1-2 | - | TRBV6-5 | CASSPDRNYGYTF | TGTGCCAGCAGTCCTGACAGGAACTATGGCTACACCTTC
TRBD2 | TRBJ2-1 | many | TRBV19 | CASSIGGTSGASYNEQFF | TGTGCCAGTAGTATAGGCGGGACTAGCGGGGCCTCCTACAATGAGCAGTTCTTC
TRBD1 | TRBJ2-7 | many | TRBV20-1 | CSARAGTGAYEQYF | TGCAGTGCTAGGGCCGGGACAGGCGCCTACGAGCAGTACTTC
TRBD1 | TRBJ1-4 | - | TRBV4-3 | CASSHGQGAKEKLFF | TGCGCCAGCAGCCATGGACAGGGCGCCAAGGAAAAACTGTTTTTT
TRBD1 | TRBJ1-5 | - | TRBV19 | CAAGQVSNQPQHF | TGTGCCGCAGGACAGGTTAGCAATCAGCCCCAGCATTTT
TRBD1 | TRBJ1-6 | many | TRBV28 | CASVPPTGKNSPLHF | TGTGCCAGCGTCCCCCCGACAGGGAAGAATTCACCCCTCCACTTT
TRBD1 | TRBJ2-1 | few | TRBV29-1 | CSVDSGGGNEQFF | TGCAGCGTTGACTCAGGGGGCGGGAATGAGCAGTTCTTC
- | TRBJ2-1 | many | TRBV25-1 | CASSEWVANEQFF | TGTGCCAGCAGTGAATGGGTAGCCAATGAGCAGTTCTTC
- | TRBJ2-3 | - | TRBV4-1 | CASSQVSLWDTQYF | TGCGCCAGCAGCCAAGTTTCGCTATGGGATACGCAGTATTTT
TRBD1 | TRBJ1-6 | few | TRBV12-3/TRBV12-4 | CASSRQGPGSPLHF | TGTGCCAGCAGCCGACAGGGACCCGGTTCACCCCTCCACTTT
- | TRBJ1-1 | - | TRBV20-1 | CSAPHTAKPEAFF | TGCAGTGCGCCTCATACGGCCAAACCTGAAGCTTTCTTT
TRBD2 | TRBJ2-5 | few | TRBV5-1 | CASSPTTSGGKETQYF | TGCGCCAGCAGCCCAACGACTAGCGGGGGGAAAGAGACCCAGTACTTC
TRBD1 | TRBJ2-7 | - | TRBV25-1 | CATQLGKGGSSYEQYF | TGTGCCACGCAACTTGGGAAAGGGGGCTCCTCCTACGAGCAGTACTTC
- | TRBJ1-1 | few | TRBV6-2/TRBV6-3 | CATDRDSTRQAFF | TGTGCCACAGACCGGGACTCAACCCGGCAAGCTTTCTTT
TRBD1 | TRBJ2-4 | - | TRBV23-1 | CASTPGTGVALAKNIQYF | TGCGCCAGCACTCCTGGGACAGGGGTGGCTCTAGCCAAAAACATTCAGTACTTC
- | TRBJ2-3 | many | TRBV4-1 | CASSQDLDTSRDTQYF | TGCGCCAGCAGCCAAGATCTAGATACATCGAGAGATACGCAGTATTTT
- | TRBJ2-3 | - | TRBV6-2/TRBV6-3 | CASSPIGASTDTQYF | TGTGCCAGCAGTCCGATAGGGGCAAGCACAGATACGCAGTATTTT
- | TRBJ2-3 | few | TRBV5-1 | CASSLNRPGWGTDTQYF | TGCGCCAGCAGCTTAAATCGCCCTGGTTGGGGCACAGATACGCAGTATTTT
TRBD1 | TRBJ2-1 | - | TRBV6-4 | CASREGQGADEQFF | TGTGCCAGCAGAGAAGGACAGGGCGCGGATGAGCAGTTCTTC
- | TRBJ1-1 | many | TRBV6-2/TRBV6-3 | CASGRMPEAFF | TGTGCCAGCGGGCGGATGCCTGAAGCTTTCTTT
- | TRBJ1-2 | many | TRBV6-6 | CASTHGQAEGYGYTF | TGTGCCAGCACCCACGGGCAGGCGGAGGGTTATGGCTACACCTTC
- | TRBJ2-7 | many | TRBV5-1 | CASSPEKGVPSSYEQYF | TGCGCCAGCAGCCCGGAAAAGGGAGTACCCAGCTCCTACGAGCAGTACTTC
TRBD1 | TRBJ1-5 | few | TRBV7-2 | CASSGTGWNNQPQHF | TGTGCCAGCAGCGGGACAGGGTGGAACAATCAGCCCCAGCATTTT
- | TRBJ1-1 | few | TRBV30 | CAWSVIGSPLASTEAFF | TGTGCCTGGAGTGTCATCGGGTCCCCGTTGGCATCCACTGAAGCTTTCTTT
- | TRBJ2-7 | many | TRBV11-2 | CASSLGRGGLLSYEQYF | TGTGCCAGCAGCTTAGGTAGAGGGGGACTCCTTTCCTACGAGCAGTACTTC
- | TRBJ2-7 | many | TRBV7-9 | CASSLVGYEQYF | TGTGCCAGCAGCTTAGTCGGTTACGAGCAGTACTTC
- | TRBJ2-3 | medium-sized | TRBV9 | CASSVEDFLTDTQYF | TGTGCCAGCAGCGTCGAGGACTTCCTCACAGATACGCAGTATTTT
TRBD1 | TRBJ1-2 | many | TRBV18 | CASLRDRDYGYTF | TGTGCCAGCTTACGGGACAGAGACTATGGCTACACCTTC
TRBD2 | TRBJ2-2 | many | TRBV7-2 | CASSPRLAGTGELFF | TGTGCCAGCAGCCCCAGACTAGCGGGGACCGGGGAGCTGTTTTTT
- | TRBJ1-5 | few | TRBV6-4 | CASSDRENQPQHF | TGTGCCAGCAGTGACAGGGAGAATCAGCCCCAGCATTTT
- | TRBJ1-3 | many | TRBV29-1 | CSVDDGNTIYF | TGCAGCGTTGATGATGGAAACACCATATATTTT
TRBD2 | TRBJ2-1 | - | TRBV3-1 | CASSPLEKRGRSEQFF | TGTGCCAGCAGCCCCCTCGAGAAGCGGGGGAGGAGTGAGCAGTTCTTC
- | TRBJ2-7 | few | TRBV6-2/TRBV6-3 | CASRSSGQNLYEQYF | TGTGCCAGCAGATCGTCGGGGCAGAATCTCTACGAGCAGTACTTC
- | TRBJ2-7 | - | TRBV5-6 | CASSSGSSEQYF | TGTGCCAGCAGCTCAGGGTCCTCCGAGCAGTACTTC
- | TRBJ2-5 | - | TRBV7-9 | CASSWGQATTQETQYF | TGTGCCAGCAGCTGGGGGCAGGCGACCACCCAAGAGACCCAGTACTTC
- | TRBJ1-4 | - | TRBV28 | CASSLFPYEKLFF | TGTGCCAGCAGCTTATTTCCTTACGAAAAACTGTTTTTT
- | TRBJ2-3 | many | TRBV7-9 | CATPRARTDTQYF | TGTGCCACCCCAAGGGCTCGCACAGATACGCAGTATTTT
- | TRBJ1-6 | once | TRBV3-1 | CASSQDRVVSPLHF | TGTGCCAGCAGCCAAGACAGGGTGGTTTCACCCCTCCACTTT
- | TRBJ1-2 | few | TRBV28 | CASSLLTGGYTF | TGTGCCAGCAGTTTATTAACGGGGGGCTACACCTTC
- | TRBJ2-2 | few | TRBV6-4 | CASSTLRNTGELFF | TGTGCCAGCAGTACACTCAGGAACACCGGGGAGCTGTTTTTT